This entry features one T cell receptor beta chain sequence. This entry comes from a study of blood T cell repertoires in COVID-19. In the study overall: The origin of the acute and convalescent COVID-19 samples was the United States, Italy and Spain. The cDNA or gDNA used as material had been derived from T cells, B-cell-depleted T cells, or PBMCs.

Authors' data handling: The assay estimated nucleated cells by amplifying reference gene primers. Sequencing used immunoSEQ multiplex PCR; TCRdb keeps in-frame clones, though not all of them. V, J and clone size are taken as reported in that table, and D and trimming were inferred from the DNA itself. The top ten clones hold over 4.5% of a sample with about 130,000 clones, roughly 82% of them seen once. Unmatched junction bases numbered 4, after V lost 6 bases and J lost 0 bases. CDR3 length: 15 residues. Germline CDR1 and CDR2: MNHNY and SVGAGI (reference sequence). The source is a human donor in a cohort sampled during active COVID-19. The rearrangement links TRBV6-6 to TRBJ1-3; TRBD1 agrees at 8 bases. The sample taken for sequencing was peripheral blood. The CDR3 sequence is CASRLTGGSGNTIYF. For the CDR3, the DNA is TGTGCCAGCAGACTCACAGGGGGCTCTGGAAACACCATATATTTT.